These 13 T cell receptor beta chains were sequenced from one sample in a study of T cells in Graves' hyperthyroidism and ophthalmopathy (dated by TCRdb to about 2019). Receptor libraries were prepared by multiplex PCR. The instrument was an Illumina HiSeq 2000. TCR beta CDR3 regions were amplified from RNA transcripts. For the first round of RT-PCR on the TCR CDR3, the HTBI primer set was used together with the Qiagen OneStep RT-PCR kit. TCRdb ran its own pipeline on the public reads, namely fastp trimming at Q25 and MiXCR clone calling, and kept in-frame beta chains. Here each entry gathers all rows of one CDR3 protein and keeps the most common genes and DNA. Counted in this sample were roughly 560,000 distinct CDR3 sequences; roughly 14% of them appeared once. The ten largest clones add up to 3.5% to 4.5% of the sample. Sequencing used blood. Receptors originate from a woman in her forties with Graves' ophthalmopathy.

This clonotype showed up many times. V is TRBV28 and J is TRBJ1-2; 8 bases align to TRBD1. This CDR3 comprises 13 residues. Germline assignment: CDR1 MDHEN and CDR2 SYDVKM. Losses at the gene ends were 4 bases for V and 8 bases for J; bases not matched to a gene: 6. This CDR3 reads CASSSQGAQGYTF. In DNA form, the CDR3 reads TGTGCCAGCAGTTCTCAGGGGGCGCAGGGCTACACCTTC.

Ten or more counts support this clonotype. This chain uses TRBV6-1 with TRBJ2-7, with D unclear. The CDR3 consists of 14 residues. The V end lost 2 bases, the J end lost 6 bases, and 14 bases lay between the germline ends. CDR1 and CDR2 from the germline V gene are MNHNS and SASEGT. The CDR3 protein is CASSEREGFGEQYF. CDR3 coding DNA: TGTGCCAGCAGTGAAAGAGAAGGGTTCGGCGAGCAGTACTTC.

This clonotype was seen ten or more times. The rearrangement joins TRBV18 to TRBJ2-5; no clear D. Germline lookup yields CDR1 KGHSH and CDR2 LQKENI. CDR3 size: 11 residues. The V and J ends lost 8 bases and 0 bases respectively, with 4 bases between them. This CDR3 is CASSNQETQYF. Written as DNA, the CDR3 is TGTGCCAGCAGCAACCAAGAGACCCAGTACTTC.

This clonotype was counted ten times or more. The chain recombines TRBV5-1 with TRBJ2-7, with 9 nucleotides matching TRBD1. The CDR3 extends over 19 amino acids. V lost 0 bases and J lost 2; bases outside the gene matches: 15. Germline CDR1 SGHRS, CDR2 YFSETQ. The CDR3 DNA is TGCGCCAGCAGCTTGGGAACCAGGACAGGGGTAATAGCGCCCTACGAGCAGTACTTC. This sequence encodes CASSLGTRTGVIAPYEQYF. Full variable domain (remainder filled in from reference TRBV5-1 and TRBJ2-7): KAGVTQTPRYLIKTRGQQVTLSCSPISGHRSVSWYQQTPGQGLQFLFEYFSETQRNKGNFPGRFSGRQFSNSRSEMNVSTLELGDSALYLCASSLGTRTGVIAPYEQYFGPGTRLTVT.

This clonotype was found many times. CDR3 sequence: CSALPGRQDTEAFF. Written as DNA, the CDR3 is TGCAGTGCTCTCCCCGGGCGGCAGGACACTGAAGCTTTCTTT. The rearrangement joins TRBV20-1 to TRBJ1-1; D not resolved. The germline V gene encodes CDR1 DFQATT and CDR2 SNEGSKA (reference sequence). The CDR3 consists of 14 residues. The V and J ends lost 5 bases and 3 bases respectively, with 16 bases between them.

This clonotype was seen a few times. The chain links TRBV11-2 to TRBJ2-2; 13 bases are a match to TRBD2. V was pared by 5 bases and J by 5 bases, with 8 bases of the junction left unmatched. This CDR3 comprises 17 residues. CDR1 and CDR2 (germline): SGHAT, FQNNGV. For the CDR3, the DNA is TGTGCCAGCAGCCTCCCAGGGGGACTAGCGGGGACCGGGGAGCTGTTTTTT. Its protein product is CASSLPGGLAGTGELFF.

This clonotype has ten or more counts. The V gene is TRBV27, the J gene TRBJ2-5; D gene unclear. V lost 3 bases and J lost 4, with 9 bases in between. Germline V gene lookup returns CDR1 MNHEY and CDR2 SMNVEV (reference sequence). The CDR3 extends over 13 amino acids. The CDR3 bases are TGTGCCAGCAGTTTTTTCCTGGGAGAGACCCAGTACTTC. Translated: CASSFFLGETQYF.

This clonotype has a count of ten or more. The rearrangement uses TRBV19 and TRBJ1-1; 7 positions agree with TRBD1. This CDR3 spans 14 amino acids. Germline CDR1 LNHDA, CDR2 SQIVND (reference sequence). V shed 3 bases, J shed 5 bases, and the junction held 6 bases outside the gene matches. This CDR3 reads CASSMKGARTEAFF. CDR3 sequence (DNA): TGTGCCAGTAGTATGAAGGGGGCAAGAACTGAAGCTTTCTTT.

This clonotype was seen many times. This chain's CDR3 is CASSLVGTGGAYEQYF. The CDR3 nucleotides are TGTGCCAGCAGCTTAGTGGGGACAGGGGGCGCGTACGAGCAGTACTTC. This chain connects TRBV11-2 to TRBJ2-7; 12 bases align to TRBD1. This CDR3 has 16 amino acids. The V gene's germline CDR1 is SGHAT and CDR2 FQNNGV. The junction had 5 bases not matched to a gene; V was cut back by 1 base and J by 4 bases.

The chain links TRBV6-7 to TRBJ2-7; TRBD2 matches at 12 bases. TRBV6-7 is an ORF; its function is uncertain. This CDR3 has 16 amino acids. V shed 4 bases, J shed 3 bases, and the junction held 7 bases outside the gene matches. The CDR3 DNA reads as TGTGCCAGCAGTTCCTCGACTAGCGGGAGACTCTACGAGCAGTACTTC. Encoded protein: CASSSSTSGRLYEQYF.

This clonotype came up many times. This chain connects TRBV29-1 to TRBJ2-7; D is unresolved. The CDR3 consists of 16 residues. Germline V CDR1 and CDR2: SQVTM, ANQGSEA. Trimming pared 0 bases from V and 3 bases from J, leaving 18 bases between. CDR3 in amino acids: CSVEERTSTRVYEQYF. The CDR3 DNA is TGCAGCGTTGAAGAACGCACCTCTACGCGCGTCTACGAGCAGTACTTC.

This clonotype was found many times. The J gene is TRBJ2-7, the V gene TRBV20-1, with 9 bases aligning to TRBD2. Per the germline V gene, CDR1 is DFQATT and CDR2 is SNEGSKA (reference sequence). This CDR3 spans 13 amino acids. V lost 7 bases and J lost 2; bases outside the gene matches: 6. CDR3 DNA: TGCAGTGGAGGCGCGGGGGGGACCTACGAGCAGTACTTC. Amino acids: CSGGAGGTYEQYF.

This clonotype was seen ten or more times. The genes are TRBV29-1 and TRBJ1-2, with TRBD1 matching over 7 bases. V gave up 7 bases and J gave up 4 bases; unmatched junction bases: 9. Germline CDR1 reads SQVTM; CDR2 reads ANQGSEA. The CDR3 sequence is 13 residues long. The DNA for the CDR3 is TGCAGCGCCTCCTACAGGGGATTCTATGGCTACACCTTC. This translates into CSASYRGFYGYTF.